These T cell receptor beta chains were read from a single sample in a study of a mutant IDH1 vaccine in newly diagnosed glioma. These receptors lack a known antigen. Using immunoSEQ multiplex PCR, the repertoire was profiled, and TCRdb retains in-frame clones only, with some absent. This sample has roughly 26,000 clones, with approximately 87% found just once. The sample consisted of PBMCs, taken from a glioma patient whose treatment included an IDH1 peptide vaccine. Every receptor here comes from a young man with glioma. Both conserved end residues are part of each CDR3. The order of the fields is J gene, clone size, D gene, V gene, CDR3 protein, CDR3 DNA. A D gene is named only where the DNA matches it firmly. Only some rows state a clone size, as once, few, many or a class for expanded clones.

>TRBJ1-6|NA|NA|TRBV5-1
CASSLGLNSPLHF
TGCGCCAGCAGCTTGGGCCTCAATTCACCCCTCCACTTT
>TRBJ2-7|NA|NA|TRBV18
CASSVKDGAYEQYF
TGTGCCAGCTCAGTAAAGGACGGAGCCTACGAGCAGTACTTC
>TRBJ1-1|NA|NA|TRBV7-9
CASSNSREGFEAFF
TGTGCCAGCAGCAACTCTCGGGAGGGTTTCGAGGCTTTCTTT
>TRBJ2-1|NA|NA|TRBV5-5
CASSQRRVGGAYNEQFF
TGTGCCAGCAGCCAGCGACGGGTTGGGGGCGCCTACAATGAGCAGTTCTTC
>TRBJ1-5|NA|NA|TRBV5-1
CASTPEPGQGEPQHF
TGCGCCAGCACACCGGAGCCGGGACAAGGGGAGCCCCAGCATTTT
>TRBJ2-1|NA|TRBD2|TRBV19
CASSIGGLDVYNEQFF
TGTGCCAGTAGTATAGGGGGACTAGACGTCTACAATGAGCAGTTCTTC
>TRBJ2-1|NA|NA|TRBV28
CASQQGNRYNEQFF
TGTGCCAGCCAACAGGGAAATCGTTACAATGAGCAGTTCTTC
>TRBJ2-7|NA|TRBD2|TRBV7-2
CASSFLAGNYEQYF
TGTGCCAGCAGCTTCCTAGCGGGGAATTACGAGCAGTACTTC
>TRBJ2-7|few|NA|TRBV28
CASSFRYEQYF
TGTGCCAGCAGTTTTAGATACGAGCAGTACTTC
>TRBJ1-5|NA|TRBD1|TRBV11-2
CASSVDRDNQPQHF
TGTGCCAGCAGCGTCGACAGGGATAATCAGCCCCAGCATTTT
>TRBJ2-1|once|NA|TRBV6-4
CASSKDPGWGNEQFF
TGTGCCAGCAGTAAGGACCCTGGCTGGGGAAATGAGCAGTTCTTC
>TRBJ1-6|NA|TRBD1|TRBV5-1
CASSLGNPGQGYSYNSPLHF
TGCGCCAGCAGCTTGGGGAATCCGGGACAGGGGTACTCCTATAATTCACCCCTCCACTTT
>TRBJ2-3|NA|NA|TRBV6-6
CASSPLVRQDTQYF
TGTGCCAGCAGTCCCCTCGTGAGGCAAGATACGCAGTATTTT
>TRBJ2-7|NA|NA|TRBV5-1
CASSLLGQDAYEQYF
TGCGCCAGCAGCTTGCTTGGTCAGGACGCCTACGAGCAGTACTTC
>TRBJ1-6|NA|TRBD1|TRBV27
CASSLQMGGQGLHSPLHF
TGTGCCAGCAGTTTACAAATGGGGGGACAGGGGTTGCATTCACCCCTCCACTTT
>TRBJ1-1|NA|TRBD1|TRBV19
CASSIRQGALNTEAFF
TGTGCCAGTAGTATTAGACAGGGGGCCCTGAACACTGAAGCTTTCTTT
>TRBJ2-1|NA|NA|TRBV30
CACLGGGRDEQFF
TGTGCCTGTCTGGGTGGCGGCCGGGATGAGCAGTTCTTC
>TRBJ2-1|NA|TRBD1|TRBV12-5
CASGLRNSGTGGSYNEQFF
TGTGCTAGTGGTTTACGGAATTCCGGGACAGGGGGCTCTTACAATGAGCAGTTCTTC
>TRBJ1-5|medium-sized|NA|TRBV6-1
CASSAASTDSYQPQHF
TGTGCCAGCAGTGCGGCTTCGACAGATTCGTATCAGCCCCAGCATTTT
>TRBJ2-7|NA|NA|TRBV7-2
CASSLRKKQYF
TGTGCCAGCAGCTTAAGGAAGAAGCAGTACTTC
>TRBJ1-1|NA|NA|TRBV7-2
CASSLIRRDEAFF
TGTGCCAGCAGCTTAATTCGGAGGGATGAAGCTTTCTTT
>TRBJ2-3|NA|TRBD1|TRBV5-1
CASSLGTGQDTQYF
TGCGCCAGCAGCTTGGGGACAGGGCAAGATACGCAGTATTTT
>TRBJ2-7|NA|NA|TRBV28
CASGLLDMEQYF
TGTGCCAGCGGACTACTCGATATGGAGCAGTACTTC
>TRBJ1-5|NA|NA|TRBV2
CASSEARRDQPQHF
TGTGCCAGCAGTGAAGCGCGCAGGGATCAGCCCCAGCATTTT
>TRBJ2-3|NA|NA|TRBV7-2
CASSPRGDGVFTDTQYF
TGTGCCAGCAGCCCTAGGGGGGACGGTGTCTTCACAGATACGCAGTATTTT
>TRBJ1-2|NA|NA|TRBV6-5
CASSYSDSFDIYGYTF
TGTGCCAGCAGTTACTCGGACAGCTTCGACATCTATGGCTACACCTTC
>TRBJ2-7|NA|NA|TRBV7-9
CASSLDVGEQYF
TGTGCCAGCAGCTTAGATGTAGGCGAGCAGTACTTC
>TRBJ1-1|NA|TRBD1|TRBV5-1
CASSNGQGRNTEAFF
TGCGCCAGCAGCAACGGACAGGGGAGGAACACTGAAGCTTTCTTT
>TRBJ2-3|NA|NA|TRBV4-3
CASSQGGSGGVSTDTQYF
TGCGCCAGCAGCCAAGGGGGGTCGGGCGGTGTTAGCACAGATACGCAGTATTTT
>TRBJ1-2|NA|TRBD1|TRBV5-1
CASSIGTAGDGYTF
TGCGCCAGCAGCATCGGGACAGCCGGGGACGGCTACACCTTC
>TRBJ2-7|NA|NA|TRBV5-1
CASSLVAGTEQYF
TGCGCCAGCAGCTTGGTGGCAGGGACCGAGCAGTACTTC
>TRBJ2-3|once|TRBD2|TRBV5-8
CASRTSGGQVPTQYF
TGTGCCAGCAGGACTAGCGGGGGGCAGGTCCCTACGCAGTATTTT
>TRBJ1-5|NA|NA|TRBV27
CASSLGSSNQPQHF
TGTGCCAGCAGTTTGGGCAGTAGCAATCAGCCCCAGCATTTT
>TRBJ1-1|NA|NA|TRBV5-4
CASSLLAGTEAFF
TGTGCCAGCAGCTTGCTTGCGGGGACTGAAGCTTTCTTT
>TRBJ1-2|NA|NA|TRBV19
CASSMWGRDHYGYTF
TGTGCCAGTAGTATGTGGGGCAGGGACCACTATGGCTACACCTTC
>TRBJ2-6|NA|NA|TRBV19
CASSFGGHSGANVLTF
TGTGCCAGTAGTTTTGGCGGGCACTCTGGGGCCAACGTCCTGACTTTC
>TRBJ1-1|NA|NA|TRBV30
CAWSVRQLNTEAFF
TGTGCCTGGAGTGTACGGCAGTTAAACACTGAAGCTTTCTTT
>TRBJ1-1|once|NA|TRBV6-1
CASSQRGELRAFF
TGTGCCAGCAGTCAAAGGGGGGAACTGAGGGCTTTCTTT
>TRBJ2-1|NA|TRBD1|TRBV5-1
CASSRGQGIYNEQFF
TGCGCCAGCAGCCGAGGACAGGGAATCTACAATGAGCAGTTCTTC
>TRBJ1-5|NA|TRBD1|TRBV28
CASSTGTGYQPQHF
TGTGCCAGCAGTACCGGGACAGGGTATCAGCCCCAGCATTTT
>TRBJ2-2|NA|NA|TRBV9
CASGQLAGELFF
TGTGCCAGCGGGCAACTAGCCGGGGAGCTGTTTTTT